This TCR beta chain was sequenced during a study of T-cell memory formation after mild COVID-19. The wider study: TCR clustering was largely donor specific. General study results and limits: There were some responding clones in pre-infection memory, which suggested that cross-reactive memory had joined. Clones contracting over day 15 to 85 were CD4/CD8 balanced, with later expanders leaning CD4+.

The CDR3 runs to 14 residues. The V gene end was trimmed by 0 bases and the J gene end by 13 bases; junction bases not matched to a gene: 6. The germline V gene encodes CDR1 MNHEY and CDR2 SVGAGI. From the 5' RACE reads, TCRdb called clonotypes with MiXCR, one entry per CDR3 protein. The sample has 350,000 to 400,000 distinct CDR3 sequences, 13% to 15% seen once. This clonotype was counted between two and nine times. Its antigen remains unknown. The rearrangement uses TRBV6-5 and TRBJ1-6, with TRBD1 matching over 7 bases. Sequences were obtained from PBMCs or a T cell subset sorted from them (not recorded which). The sequence was obtained from a man younger than 30 who had mild COVID-19 (a few samples of this study predate the infection). Cell type and time point are not known. The CDR3 bases are TGTGCCAGCAGTTACTCGGGACAGCGTATGCCCCTCCACTTT. Amino acid sequence: CASSYSGQRMPLHF.